The 17 T cell receptor beta chains below all came from one sample that was sequenced in a study of T cells after yellow fever vaccination. Each CDR3 protein is one row after TCRdb ran MiXCR on the 5' RACE reads. The sample has approximately 74,000 distinct CDR3 sequences; about 6.6% are singletons. The sequencing used CD8+ T cells sorted from PBMCs, collected about 5 days after the first yellow fever vaccination. The receptors originated from a man between 18 and 35 years old who received the YFV17D yellow fever vaccine.

Only a few counts were recorded for this clonotype. V is TRBV20-1 and J is TRBJ1-2, with 8 bases fitting TRBD1. J gave up 0 bases and V 6 bases, and 15 bases lay outside the gene matches. Per germline, CDR1 DFQATT and CDR2 SNEGSKA (reference sequence). This CDR3 spans 17 amino acids. CDR3 bases: TGCAGTGCCCCACAGACAGGGGTATTGGGACCTAACTATGGCTACACCTTC. Amino acids: CSAPQTGVLGPNYGYTF.

This clonotype was detected only a few times. V usage is TRBV5-6 and J usage is TRBJ1-2, with 10 nucleotides matching TRBD1. With 5 bases clipped from V and 8 bases from J, the junction kept 12 bases outside the gene matches. Per germline, CDR1 SGHDT and CDR2 YYEEEE. The CDR3 loop spans 15 amino acids. Here the CDR3 reads CASRLRDRGVYGYTF. The CDR3 DNA follows: TGTGCCAGCAGGCTCCGGGACAGGGGCGTTTACGGCTACACCTTC.

There are a few counts of this clonotype. V and J are TRBV29-1 and TRBJ2-1; 12 bases fit TRBD2. The CDR3 spans 16 residues. J was trimmed by 4 bases and V by 2 bases; bases with no gene match: 6. CDR1 and CDR2 from the germline V gene are SQVTM and ANQGSEA. CDR3 bases: TGCAGCGTTGAACCATGGACTAGCGGGGAATACAATGAGCAGTTCTTC. As protein: CSVEPWTSGEYNEQFF.

The chain couples TRBV7-9 to TRBJ1-6; 7 bases align to TRBD1. Germline CDR1 reads SEHNR; CDR2 reads FQNEAQ (reference sequence). The CDR3 spans 17 residues. The trim removed 5 bases at V and 8 bases at J, leaving 15 bases unmatched. CDR3 nucleotide sequence: TGTGCCAGCAGCATTACCCCTGACAGGGAGGTCGATTCACCCCTCCACTTT. It codes for CASSITPDREVDSPLHF.

This clonotype came up a few times. The chain recombines TRBV9 with TRBJ2-7, with 9 bases identical to TRBD1. CDR3 length: 13 residues. Germline CDR1 reads SGDLS; CDR2 reads YYNGEE. V gave up 2 bases and J gave up 6 bases; unmatched junction bases: 3. The CDR3 nucleotides read TGTGCCAGCAGCGTTTGGACAGGGGCCGAGCAGTACTTC. Encoded protein: CASSVWTGAEQYF.

This clonotype was observed a handful of times. The chain employs TRBV7-2 and TRBJ1-3; D is undetermined. Per germline, CDR1 SGHTA and CDR2 FQGNSA. The CDR3 is made up of 15 amino acids. Trimming took 1 base from V and 0 from J, leaving 7 bases between them. The CDR3 here is CASSLEPSSGNTIYF. The CDR3 DNA sequence: TGTGCCAGCAGCTTAGAACCCAGCTCTGGAAACACCATATATTTT.

With respect to this clonotype: A much larger clone differs from this one at a single base, so this may be a read error. The gene calls are TRBV6-5 and TRBJ2-1; TRBD1 is a possible D gene (6 bases). Trimming left V 9 bases short and J 15 bases short, with 15 bases between. Looked up from germline, CDR1 is MNHEY and CDR2 is SVGAGI. The CDR3 spans 10 residues. The CDR3 loop reads CASGGPSRFF. CDR3 sequence (DNA): TGTGCCAGTGGGGGCCCCTCCCGGTTCTTC.

The chain uses TRBV20-1 and TRBJ1-2; tentative D call: TRBD1 (6 bases). CDR1 is DFQATT, CDR2 SNEGSKA, per germline (reference sequence). This CDR3 region has 14 residues. The V and J ends lost 0 bases and 8 bases respectively, with 16 bases between them. The DNA for the CDR3 is TGCAGTGCTAGAGATAACAAGGGGGGCCAGGGCTACACCTTC. This gives the protein CSARDNKGGQGYTF.

This sequence joins TRBV7-8 and TRBJ1-2, with D possibly matching TRBD1 (6 bases). Looked up from germline, CDR1 is SGHVS and CDR2 is FQNEAQ. V was shortened by 4 bases and J by 6 bases, with 15 bases between the two germline ends. The CDR3 consists of 14 residues. CDR3: CASSSQGNLHGYTF. In nucleotides, the CDR3 is TGTGCCAGCAGCTCACAGGGAAATCTTCATGGCTACACCTTC.

This clonotype was recorded at least ten times. The chain links TRBV2 to TRBJ1-2; TRBD1 agrees at 11 bases. From germline, CDR1 is SNHLY and CDR2 FYNNEI. Trimming took 6 bases from V and 7 from J; bases not matched to a gene: 1. CDR3 length: 12 residues. This CDR3 reads CASRDRGPGYTF. The CDR3 DNA reads TGTGCCAGCAGGGACAGGGGGCCTGGCTACACCTTC.

The chain combines TRBV6-2 or TRBV6-3 with TRBJ2-3; 10 nucleotides match TRBD2. V shed 0 bases, J shed 1 base, and the junction held 1 base outside the gene matches. The CDR3 covers 16 residues. Germline assignment: CDR1 MNHEY and CDR2 SVGEGT. Written as DNA, the CDR3 is TGTGCCAGCAGTTACTCGGGGACTAGCGGCACAGATACGCAGTATTTT. Residues: CASSYSGTSGTDTQYF.

The gene calls are TRBV3-1 and TRBJ2-5; 8 bases align to TRBD1. Looked up from germline, CDR1 is LGHDT and CDR2 is YNNKEL (reference sequence). V lost 7 bases and J lost 5; bases outside the gene matches: 6. CDR3 length equals 13 residues. This chain's CDR3 is CASIDRGRETQYF. CDR3 DNA: TGTGCCAGCATTGACAGGGGTCGGGAGACCCAGTACTTC.

The V and J genes are TRBV6-1 and TRBJ2-7, with TRBD1 matching over 7 bases. The CDR3 totals 15 residues. CDR1 is MNHNS, CDR2 SASEGT, per germline. Trimming took 5 bases from V and 4 from J; bases not matched to a gene: 11. CDR3 DNA: TGTGCCAGCAGTCCCGCGACAGGGCCGGGATACGAGCAGTACTTC. Translated, it gives CASSPATGPGYEQYF.

This clonotype was observed a few times. V usage is TRBV6-6 and J usage is TRBJ1-2; tentative D call: TRBD1 (6 bases). Germline V gene sequence: CDR1 MNHNY, CDR2 SVGAGI (reference sequence). The CDR3 has 13 amino acids. Deletions cut 5 bases from V and 6 bases from J, with 13 bases between. The CDR3 sequence is CASSDDRLDGYTF. The CDR3 DNA sequence: TGTGCCAGCAGTGACGACAGGCTGGATGGCTACACCTTC.

This clonotype appeared a few times. J is TRBJ2-7 and V is TRBV14; the match to TRBD1 covers 9 bases. The CDR3 is 15 amino acids. Germline V CDR1 and CDR2: SGHDN, FVKESK. Unmatched junction bases numbered 3, after V lost 0 bases and J lost 3 bases. The CDR3 loop is CASSQEGTGNYEQYV. CDR3 nucleotides: TGTGCCAGCAGCCAAGAGGGGACAGGGAACTACGAGCAGTACGTC.

This clonotype was seen a handful of times. The chain links TRBV27 to TRBJ2-3; maybe TRBD1 (7 bases). The ends were cut back, 6 bases at V and 4 bases at J, with 17 bases in the middle. This CDR3 has 15 amino acids. CDR1 and CDR2 (germline): MNHEY, SMNVEV (reference sequence). Written as DNA, the CDR3 is TGTGCCAGCAGGCAGGGGGGAACGGGGCCAGATACGCAGTATTTT. This encodes CASRQGGTGPDTQYF.

This clonotype was detected a few times. The chain joins TRBV15 to TRBJ2-7, with 8 bases lining up with TRBD1. Germline CDR1 and CDR2: LNHNV and YYDKDF (reference sequence). Unmatched junction bases numbered 20, after V lost 0 bases and J lost 7 bases. This CDR3 is built from 19 residues. The CDR3 DNA is TGTGCCACCAGCAGAGAGGGCGGACAGGGATTCTCCTACTCCGCGGAGCAGTACGTC. This codes for CATSREGGQGFSYSAEQYV.